These 13 T cell receptor beta chains originate from one sample sequenced in a study of cytomegalovirus exposure and HLA in healthy donors. Assay: immunoSEQ multiplex PCR; the TCRdb copy retains only in-frame clones and omits some. The repertoire consists of roughly 250,000 clones, with more than 75% occurring once and the leading ten covering over 0.95%. The specimen was PBMCs. The receptors were gathered from a woman aged 30 to 39 in good health and CMV-seropositive.

The V call is TRBV19, the J call TRBJ1-2, with unresolved D. Per the germline V gene, CDR1 is LNHDA and CDR2 is SQIVND (reference sequence). The CDR3 consists of 14 residues. V shed 3 bases and J shed 0 bases, with 8 bases lying between them. The CDR3 nucleotides read TGTGCCAGTAGTATGGTCAGTTCTAACTATGGCTACACCTTC. This gives the protein CASSMVSSNYGYTF.

This rearrangement joins TRBV29-1 to TRBJ2-7, with 10 bases aligning to TRBD1. The CDR3 sequence is 13 residues long. With 3 bases clipped from V and 5 bases from J, the junction kept 4 bases outside the gene matches. Germline assignment: CDR1 SQVTM and CDR2 ANQGSEA. The DNA of the CDR3 is TGCAGCGTTGAGCCGGACAGGGGGAACGAGCAGTACTTC. It encodes CSVEPDRGNEQYF.

The V gene is TRBV4-1, the J gene TRBJ1-5; 9 bases map to TRBD1. Germline CDR1 reads MGHRA; CDR2 reads YSYEKL. The V segment lost 2 bases and the J segment 3 bases; nucleotides outside the gene matches: 2. The CDR3 runs 15 residues. CDR3 DNA: TGCGCCAGCAGCCAAAGGGACAGGGACAATCAGCCCCAGCATTTT. The encoded protein is CASSQRDRDNQPQHF.

Here the CDR3 DNA reads TGTGCCAGCAGTTCCCCAGGATCCTACGAGCAGTACTTC. Its translation: CASSSPGSYEQYF. The rearrangement links TRBV6-5 to TRBJ2-7; D is ambiguous. The CDR3 sequence is 13 residues long. Per the germline V gene, CDR1 is MNHEY and CDR2 is SVGAGI. V was pared by 4 bases and J by 1 base, with 8 bases between.

The chain recombines TRBV19 with TRBJ2-3; weak D call: TRBD2 (7 bases). Germline CDR1 is LNHDA and CDR2 is SQIVND (reference sequence). V lost 1 base and J 1 base, leaving 12 bases between the germline ends. This CDR3 contains 16 residues. The CDR3 region has the DNA TGTGCCAGTAGTATAGCGGGGGGCTCGGGCACAGATACGCAGTATTTT. The encoded protein is CASSIAGGSGTDTQYF.

Remarks on this clone: The junction shows a germline mismatch at one end, possibly a read error. This chain links TRBV30 with TRBJ1-1, with 8 positions matching TRBD1. Germline assignment: CDR1 GTSNPN and CDR2 SVGIG (reference sequence). The length of the CDR3 is 13 residues. This CDR3 is CARRQGRNTEAFF. Written as DNA, the CDR3 is TGTGCCCGGAGACAGGGGCGGAACACTGAAGCTTTCTTT.

This clone was counted only a few times. The chain employs TRBV6-5 and TRBJ2-1, with TRBD2 as a possible D gene (6 bases). This CDR3 comprises 13 residues. Germline-derived CDR1 and CDR2 are MNHEY and SVGAGI. Trimming took 5 bases from V and 8 from J, leaving 13 bases between them. The CDR3 is CASSRGTQDEQFF. CDR3 in DNA: TGTGCCAGCAGTCGTGGGACTCAGGATGAGCAGTTCTTC.

The chain carries TRBV4-1 and TRBJ2-7; TRBD2 agrees at 7 bases. This CDR3 region has 17 residues. V was clipped by 1 base and J by 0 bases; unmatched bases: 9. Germline V gene data show CDR1 as MGHRA and CDR2 as YSYEKL. This CDR3 is CASSQVVPASGSYEQYF. For the CDR3, the DNA is TGCGCCAGCAGCCAAGTAGTCCCGGCTAGCGGCTCCTACGAGCAGTACTTC.

The chain carries TRBV11-2 and TRBJ2-1; D may be TRBD2 (6 bases). The CDR3 is 16 amino acids. V was pared by 0 bases and J by 8 bases, with 17 bases between. CDR1 SGHAT and CDR2 FQNNGV come from the germline V gene. Here the CDR3 reads CASSLDFASEYDEQFF. CDR3 DNA sequence: TGTGCCAGCAGCTTAGATTTCGCTAGCGAATACGATGAGCAGTTCTTC.

V gene TRBV7-8 combines with J gene TRBJ2-2, with 7 bases that match TRBD2. Losses at the gene ends were 1 base for V and 0 bases for J; bases not matched to a gene: 2. The germline V gene encodes CDR1 SGHVS and CDR2 FQNEAQ. The CDR3 has 16 residues. The CDR3 DNA reads TGTGCCAGCAGCTTAGGTAGCGGGCCGAACACCGGGGAGCTGTTTTTT. It specifies CASSLGSGPNTGELFF.

This chain links TRBV9 with TRBJ2-2; no firm D call. CDR1 and CDR2 from the germline V gene are SGDLS and YYNGEE. The CDR3 has 14 amino acids. Between the trimmed V and J ends, which lost 4 bases and 7 bases, there was a span of 14 bases. The CDR3 nucleotides read TGTGCCAGCAGCCCAACGCCCCGAGGCGGGGAGCTGTTTTTT. This encodes CASSPTPRGGELFF.

This chain uses TRBV4-2 with TRBJ2-7; D may be TRBD2 (5 bases). Germline V gene data show CDR1 as LGHNA and CDR2 as YNFKEQ. The CDR3 totals 12 residues. Trimming removed 0 bases at V and 10 bases at J, with 10 bases between. CDR3 residues: CASSQEFGEQYF. DNA of the CDR3: TGTGCCAGCAGCCAAGAATTCGGGGAACAGTACTTC.

The gene calls are TRBV28 and TRBJ2-7; tentatively, D is TRBD1 (6 bases). This CDR3 is built from 14 residues. The V gene's germline CDR1 is MDHEN and CDR2 SYDVKM. V was clipped by 3 bases and J by 2 bases, with 11 bases between them. The CDR3: CASSFLQGTYEQYF. The CDR3 DNA reads TGTGCCAGCAGTTTTCTGCAGGGGACCTACGAGCAGTACTTC.